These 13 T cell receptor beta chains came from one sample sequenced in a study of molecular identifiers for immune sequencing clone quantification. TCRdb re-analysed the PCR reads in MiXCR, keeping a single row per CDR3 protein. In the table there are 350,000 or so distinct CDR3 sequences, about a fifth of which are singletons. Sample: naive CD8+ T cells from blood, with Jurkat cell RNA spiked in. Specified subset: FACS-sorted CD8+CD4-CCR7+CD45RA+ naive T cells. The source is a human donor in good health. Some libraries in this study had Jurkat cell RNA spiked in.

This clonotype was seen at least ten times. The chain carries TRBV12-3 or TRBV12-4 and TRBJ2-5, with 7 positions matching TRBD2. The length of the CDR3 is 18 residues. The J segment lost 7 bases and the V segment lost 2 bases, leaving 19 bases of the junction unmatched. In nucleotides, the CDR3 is TGTGCCAGCAGTTTATTTCTAGCGGCGGATTCCACCACGGGGACCCAGTACTTC. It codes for CASSLFLAADSTTGTQYF.

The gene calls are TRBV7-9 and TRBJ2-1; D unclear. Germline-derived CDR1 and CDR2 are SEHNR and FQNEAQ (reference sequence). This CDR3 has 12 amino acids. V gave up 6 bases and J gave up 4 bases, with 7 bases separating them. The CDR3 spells CASSDPYNEQFF. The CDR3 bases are TGTGCCAGCAGTGACCCATACAATGAGCAGTTCTTC.

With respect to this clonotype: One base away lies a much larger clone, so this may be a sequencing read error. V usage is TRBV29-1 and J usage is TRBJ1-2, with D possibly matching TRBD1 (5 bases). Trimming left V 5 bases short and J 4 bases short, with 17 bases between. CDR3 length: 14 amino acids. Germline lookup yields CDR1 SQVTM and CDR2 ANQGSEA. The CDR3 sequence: CSVPMDIMVYGYTF. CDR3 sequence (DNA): TGCAGCGTTCCGATGGACATAATGGTCTATGGCTACACCTTC. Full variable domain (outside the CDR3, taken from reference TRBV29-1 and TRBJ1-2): SAVISQKPSRDICQRGTSLTIQCQVDSQVTMMFWYRQQPGQSLTLIATANQGSEATYESGFVIDKFPISRPNLTFSTLTVSNMSPEDSSIYLCSVPMDIMVYGYTFGSGTRLTVV.

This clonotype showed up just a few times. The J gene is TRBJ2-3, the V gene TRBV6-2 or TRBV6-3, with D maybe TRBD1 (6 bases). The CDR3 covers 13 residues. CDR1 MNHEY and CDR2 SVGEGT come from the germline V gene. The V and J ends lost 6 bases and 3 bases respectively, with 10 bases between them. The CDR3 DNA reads TGTGCCAGCAGAAACAGGGTGACAGATACGCAGTATTTT. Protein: CASRNRVTDTQYF.

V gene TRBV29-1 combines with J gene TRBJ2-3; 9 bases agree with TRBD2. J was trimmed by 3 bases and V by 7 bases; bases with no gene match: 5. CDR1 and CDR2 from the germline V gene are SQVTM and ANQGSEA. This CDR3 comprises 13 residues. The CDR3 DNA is TGCAGCGGGCGGGGGGGCGGGACAGATACGCAGTATTTT. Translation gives CSGRGGGTDTQYF.

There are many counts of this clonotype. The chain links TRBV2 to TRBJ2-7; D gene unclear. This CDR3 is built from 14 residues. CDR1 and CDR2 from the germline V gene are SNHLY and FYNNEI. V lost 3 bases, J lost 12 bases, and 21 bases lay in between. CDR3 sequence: CASSDTRTPLGRYF. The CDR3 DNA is TGTGCCAGCAGTGACACCCGGACCCCGCTCGGGCGGTACTTC. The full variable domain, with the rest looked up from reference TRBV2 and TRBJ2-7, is EPEVTQTPSHQVTQMGQEVILRCVPISNHLYFYWYRQILGQKVEFLVSFYNNEISEKSEIFDDQFSVERPDGSNFTLKIRSTKLEDSAMYFCASSDTRTPLGRYFGPGTRLTVT.

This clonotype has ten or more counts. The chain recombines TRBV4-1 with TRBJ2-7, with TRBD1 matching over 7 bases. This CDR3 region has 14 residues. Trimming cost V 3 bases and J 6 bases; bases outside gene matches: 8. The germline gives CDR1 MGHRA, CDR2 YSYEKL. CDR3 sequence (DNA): TGCGCCAGCAGCCATGCAGGGGGAGAATCCGAGCAGTACTTC. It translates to CASSHAGGESEQYF.

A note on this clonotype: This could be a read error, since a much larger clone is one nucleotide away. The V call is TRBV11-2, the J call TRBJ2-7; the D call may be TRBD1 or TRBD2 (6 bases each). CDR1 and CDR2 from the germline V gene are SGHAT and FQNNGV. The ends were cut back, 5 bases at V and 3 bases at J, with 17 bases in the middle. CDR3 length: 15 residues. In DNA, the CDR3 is TGTGCCAGCAGCCCACGTTCGGGGGCCTACTACGAGCAGTACTTC. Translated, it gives CASSPRSGAYYEQYF.

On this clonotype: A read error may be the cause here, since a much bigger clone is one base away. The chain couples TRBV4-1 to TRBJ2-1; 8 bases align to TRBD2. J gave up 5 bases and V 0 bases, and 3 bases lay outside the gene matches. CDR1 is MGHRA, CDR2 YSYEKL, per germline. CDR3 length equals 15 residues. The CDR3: CASSQDGGAHNEQFF. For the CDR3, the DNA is TGCGCCAGCAGCCAAGACGGGGGGGCTCACAATGAGCAGTTCTTC.

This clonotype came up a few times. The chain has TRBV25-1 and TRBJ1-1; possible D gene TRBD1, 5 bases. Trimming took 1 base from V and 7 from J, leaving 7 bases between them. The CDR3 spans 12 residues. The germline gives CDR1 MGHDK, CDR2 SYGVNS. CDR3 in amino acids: CASSEWTNEAFF. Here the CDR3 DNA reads TGTGCCAGCAGTGAATGGACAAATGAAGCTTTCTTT.

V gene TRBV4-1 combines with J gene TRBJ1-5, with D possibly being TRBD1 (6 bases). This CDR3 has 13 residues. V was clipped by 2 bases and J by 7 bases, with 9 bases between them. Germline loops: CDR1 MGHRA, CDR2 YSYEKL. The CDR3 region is CASSQLQGQPQHF. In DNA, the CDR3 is TGCGCCAGCAGCCAATTACAGGGCCAGCCCCAGCATTTT.

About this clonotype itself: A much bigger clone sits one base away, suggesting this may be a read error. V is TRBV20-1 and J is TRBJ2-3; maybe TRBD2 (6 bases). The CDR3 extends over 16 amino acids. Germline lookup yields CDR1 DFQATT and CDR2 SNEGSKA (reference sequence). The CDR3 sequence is CSARTGVRGYTDTRYF. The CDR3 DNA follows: TGCAGTGCTAGGACTGGTGTGCGGGGTTACACAGATACGCGGTATTTT.

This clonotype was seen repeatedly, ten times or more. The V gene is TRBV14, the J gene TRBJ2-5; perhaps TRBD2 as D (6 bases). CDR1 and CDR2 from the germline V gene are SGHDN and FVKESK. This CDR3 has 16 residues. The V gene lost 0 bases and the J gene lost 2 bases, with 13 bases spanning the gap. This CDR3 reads CASSQDLVLAQETQYF. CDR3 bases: TGTGCCAGCAGCCAAGATCTTGTACTAGCACAAGAGACCCAGTACTTC.